Below, 15 T cell receptor beta chains from the same sample are listed, as sequenced in a study of blood T cell repertoires in COVID-19 (dated by TCRdb to the early 2020s). Library preparation was by the immunoSEQ multiplex PCR assay. Sourced from immuneACCESS, this table was stored by TCRdb with only in-frame sequences that have V and J called. A share of the clones is absent; for the studies checked, an unresolved V gene accounts for under half, and the remainder has no known explanation. This sample is represented by some 140,000 clones; approximately 80% of them were singletons. Jointly, the top ten make up roughly 20% of the sample. Sequencing used peripheral blood. Receptor source: a man older than 75 with acute or convalescent COVID-19.

The chain combines TRBV2 with TRBJ2-1; 8 bases agree with TRBD2. Germline V gene lookup returns CDR1 SNHLY and CDR2 FYNNEI. V was pared by 6 bases and J by 6 bases, with 7 bases of the junction left unmatched. This CDR3 has 14 residues. The CDR3 loop reads CASRSTGTSNEQFF. CDR3 DNA: TGTGCCAGCAGGAGTACTGGGACTAGCAATGAGCAGTTCTTC.

This chain joins TRBV5-1 and TRBJ2-2; 8 positions match TRBD1. The J segment lost 6 bases and the V segment lost 4 bases, leaving 5 bases of the junction unmatched. Germline CDR1 and CDR2: SGHRS and YFSETQ. The CDR3 totals 14 residues. CDR3 sequence (DNA): TGCGCCAGCAGCGCCGGACAGGGCCCCGGGGAGCTGTTTTTT. This codes for CASSAGQGPGELFF.

The chain carries TRBV27 and TRBJ2-1; tentatively, D is TRBD1 (6 bases). V was shortened by 3 bases and J by 6 bases, with 12 bases between the two germline ends. The length of the CDR3 is 14 residues. The germline CDR1 and CDR2 sequences are MNHEY and SMNVEV (reference sequence). The CDR3 reads CASSFGGFVNEQFF. In DNA form, the CDR3 reads TGTGCCAGCAGTTTTGGGGGCTTCGTCAATGAGCAGTTCTTC.

V gene TRBV2 combines with J gene TRBJ1-5; D not certain. The germline CDR1 and CDR2 sequences are SNHLY and FYNNEI. The CDR3 length is 12 residues. Trimming shortened V by 5 bases and J by 6 bases, and 8 bases separated the two germline ends. CDR3 nucleotides: TGTGCCAGCAGTCCTATTCCTCAGCCCCAGCATTTT. It is translated as CASSPIPQPQHF. Complete variable domain (other parts from reference TRBV2 and TRBJ1-5): EPEVTQTPSHQVTQMGQEVILRCVPISNHLYFYWYRQILGQKVEFLVSFYNNEISEKSEIFDDQFSVERPDGSNFTLKIRSTKLEDSAMYFCASSPIPQPQHFGDGTRLSIL.

Details on this clone: Different DNA sequences within this sample yield the same CDR3. The chain carries TRBV7-2 and TRBJ1-2; 10 bases are a match to TRBD1. With V trimmed by 3 bases and J by 6 bases, 1 base remained unmatched. Germline V CDR1 and CDR2: SGHTA, FQGNSA. CDR3 length: 13 amino acids. CDR3 DNA sequence: TGTGCCAGCAGCTTCGGACAGGGGGATGGCTACACCTTC. It specifies CASSFGQGDGYTF.

This clone was seen only a few times. The chain recombines TRBV6-4 with TRBJ1-2; possibly TRBD1 for D (5 bases). The CDR3 spans 13 residues. V lost 4 bases to trimming and J lost 4 bases, with 10 bases between them. The V gene's germline CDR1 is MRHNA and CDR2 SNTAGT. The CDR3 sequence: CASSVGAGYGYTF. The CDR3 DNA is TGTGCCAGCAGTGTAGGGGCAGGCTATGGCTACACCTTC.

This clone was detected only once. The rearrangement uses TRBV7-2 and TRBJ1-4; D ambiguous. The CDR3 consists of 12 residues. V lost 5 bases, J lost 1 base, and 2 bases lay in between. CDR1 and CDR2 from the germline V gene are SGHTA and FQGNSA. CDR3 DNA: TGTGCCAGCAGCCAAACTAATGAAAAACTGTTTTTT. As protein: CASSQTNEKLFF.

This clone occurred a few times. The rearrangement links TRBV6-6 to TRBJ1-1, with 12 bases identical to TRBD1. This CDR3 spans 15 amino acids. The V gene end was trimmed by 2 bases and the J gene end by 8 bases; junction bases not matched to a gene: 6. CDR1 and CDR2 (germline): MNHNY, SVGAGI (reference sequence). The CDR3 spells CASSYRSGTGGEAFF. Here the CDR3 DNA reads TGTGCCAGCAGTTACCGCTCCGGGACAGGGGGCGAAGCTTTCTTT.

In the case of this clone: The junction and the germline gene differ at one end; a read error may be behind it. CDR3 in DNA: TGCGCCCGCAGCGGGGGGGCAAGCTCTAACACCGGGGAGCTGTTTTTT. Translated, it gives CARSGGASSNTGELFF. The chain is built from TRBV5-1 and TRBJ2-2, with 10 bases lining up with TRBD2. The CDR3 spans 16 residues. The germline gives CDR1 SGHRS, CDR2 YFSETQ.

The chain uses TRBV6-2 or TRBV6-3 and TRBJ1-5; D unclear. The CDR3 is 15 amino acids. With 6 bases removed from V and 3 bases from J, the gap between germline ends came to 15 bases. The V gene's germline CDR1 is MNHEY and CDR2 SVGEGT. CDR3 residues: CASSTRDLINQPQHF. DNA of the CDR3: TGTGCCAGCAGCACCCGGGATCTCATCAATCAGCCCCAGCATTTT.

This clone appeared once. The chain recombines TRBV29-1 with TRBJ1-4; 9 bases agree with TRBD1. The V and J ends lost 6 bases and 8 bases, in that order; junction bases with no gene match: 10. The CDR3 contains 14 residues. Germline V gene lookup returns CDR1 SQVTM and CDR2 ANQGSEA. The CDR3: CSVERPGTGEKLFF. CDR3 bases: TGCAGCGTCGAACGCCCGGGGACAGGGGAAAAACTGTTTTTT.

V and J are TRBV6-5 and TRBJ2-5; maybe TRBD1 (6 bases). V was trimmed by 2 bases and J by 3 bases, leaving 10 bases between them. The CDR3 contains 14 residues. Germline CDR1 MNHEY, CDR2 SVGAGI. CDR3 in DNA: TGTGCCAGCAGTTACGGGGGCAGGGAAGAGACCCAGTACTTC. Its protein product is CASSYGGREETQYF.

The chain uses TRBV2 and TRBJ1-6; 7 nucleotides line up with TRBD1. The V gene's germline CDR1 is SNHLY and CDR2 FYNNEI. The CDR3 extends over 14 amino acids. Trimming took 5 bases from V and 7 from J; bases not matched to a gene: 5. The CDR3 spells CASSPDRQNSPLHF. CDR3 nucleotide sequence: TGTGCCAGCAGTCCGGACAGGCAAAATTCACCCCTCCACTTT.

The chain links TRBV6-5 to TRBJ1-2; the match to TRBD1 covers 7 bases. From germline, CDR1 is MNHEY and CDR2 SVGAGI. After removal of 7 bases from V and 3 bases from J, the junction contained 8 bases not matched to a gene. CDR3 length equals 14 residues. CDR3 sequence: CASTGMGTDYGYTF. CDR3 coding DNA: TGTGCCAGCACTGGAATGGGGACAGACTATGGCTACACCTTC.

This clone was seen just once. The chain has TRBV4-1 and TRBJ1-4; 8 nucleotides align to TRBD1. The ends lost 4 bases at V and 7 bases at J; junction bases unmatched: 5. Germline V gives CDR1 MGHRA, CDR2 YSYEKL. This CDR3 has 14 residues. The CDR3 DNA reads as TGCGCCAGCAGCCTGACAGGGGCGGGTGAAAAACTGTTTTTT. Translated: CASSLTGAGEKLFF.